The clone carrying this TCR beta chain was detected many times. The source of the sample is a study of neurological immune-mediated disorders. V was trimmed by 6 bases and J by 4 bases, leaving 10 bases between them. Germline lookup yields CDR1 DFQATT and CDR2 SNEGSKA (reference sequence). This CDR3 has 12 amino acids. Sequencing runs each generated in excess of 160 million TCR-beta sequences derived from 15-18 subjects. TCRdb ran MiXCR on the 5' RACE reads and lists one entry per CDR3 protein. The table includes nearly 60,000 distinct CDR3 sequences, under 4.5% detected once. The chain carries TRBV20-1 and TRBJ1-3; D unresolved. This TCR was sampled from a woman aged 25-40 years with multiple sclerosis. The sample was PBMCs. The CDR3 spells CSARSEGNTIYF. Here the CDR3 DNA reads TGCAGTGCGAGGTCTGAAGGAAACACCATATATTTT.